Presented here are 19 T cell receptor beta chains from one specimen sequenced in a study of T-cell memory formation after mild COVID-19. MiXCR, applied by TCRdb to the 5' RACE reads, yields one record per CDR3 protein. The data contain 470,000 or so distinct CDR3 sequences, over 15% of them seen just once; the ten biggest clones take up approximately 13%. The specimen was PBMCs or a T cell subset sorted from them (not recorded which). These receptors were taken from an adult woman who had mild COVID-19 (a few samples of this study predate the infection). Cell type and time point are not known.

The chain combines TRBV9 with TRBJ2-3, with D perhaps TRBD1 or TRBD2 (5 bases each). The V end lost 0 bases, the J end lost 5 bases, and 10 bases lay between the germline ends. The CDR3 is 14 amino acids. Germline CDR1 is SGDLS and CDR2 is YYNGEE. The CDR3 loop is CASSVGGTGDTQYF. DNA of the CDR3: TGTGCCAGCAGCGTAGGGGGGACGGGAGATACGCAGTATTTT.

In its sample, this clonotype was seen a few times. J is TRBJ2-1 and V is TRBV7-6; D might be TRBD1 (6 bases). Germline CDR1 reads SGHVS; CDR2 reads FNYEAQ. Trimming removed 0 bases from V and 8 bases from J, with 11 bases in between. The CDR3 contains 14 residues. The CDR3 sequence: CASSLALQGHEQFF. The CDR3 DNA is TGTGCCAGCAGCTTAGCGCTGCAGGGGCATGAGCAGTTCTTC.

The chain links TRBV20-1 to TRBJ2-5; D is perhaps TRBD1 (6 bases). Trimming stripped 3 bases from V and 2 bases from J, with 13 bases between. Germline values: CDR1 DFQATT, CDR2 SNEGSKA (reference sequence). This CDR3 is 14 amino acids long. CDR3 loop: CSASFSTGQETQYF. CDR3 DNA sequence: TGCAGTGCTAGTTTCTCGACAGGTCAAGAGACCCAGTACTTC.

This clonotype was seen more than once but under ten times. This chain joins TRBV24-1 and TRBJ1-5; 7 bases are shared with TRBD1. Germline V CDR1 and CDR2: KGHDR, SFDVKD. Germline trimming cut 3 bases from V and 3 bases from J; bases unmatched to any gene: 7. The length of the CDR3 is 16 residues. CDR3 in amino acids: CATSDPGQAFNQPQHF. CDR3 DNA sequence: TGTGCCACCAGTGATCCTGGACAGGCATTCAATCAGCCCCAGCATTTT.

This clonotype was seen a handful of times. The rearrangement links TRBV4-3 to TRBJ2-3; D remains ambiguous. The CDR3 runs 16 residues. The V gene lost 1 base and the J gene lost 2 bases, with 13 bases spanning the gap. Looked up from germline, CDR1 is LGHNA and CDR2 is YSLEER. The CDR3 here is CASSQVPASLTDTQYF. The CDR3 region has the DNA TGCGCCAGCAGCCAAGTTCCAGCTTCCCTCACAGATACGCAGTATTTT.

This chain links TRBV5-4 with TRBJ2-5; TRBD2 is a possible D gene (6 bases). The V gene lost 0 bases and the J gene lost 5 bases, with 17 bases spanning the gap. CDR3 length equals 16 residues. Germline-derived CDR1 and CDR2 are SGHNT and YYREEE (reference sequence). As DNA, the CDR3 is TGTGCCAGCAGCTTGGTAGCTGGAGGGCCCCGTGAGACCCAGTACTTC. Its translation is CASSLVAGGPRETQYF.

There are a few counts of this clonotype. This chain joins TRBV9 and TRBJ2-3; 11 nucleotides align to TRBD2. There are 16 residues in the CDR3. The ends lost 4 bases at V and 4 bases at J; junction bases unmatched: 8. Germline loops: CDR1 SGDLS, CDR2 YYNGEE. The CDR3 spells CASSQLAGGPPDTQYF. In DNA, the CDR3 is TGTGCCAGCAGCCAGTTAGCGGGAGGGCCTCCAGATACGCAGTATTTT.

This clonotype is a singleton in its sample. The chain couples TRBV15 to TRBJ2-2, with 9 bases matching TRBD2. Germline loops: CDR1 LNHNV, CDR2 YYDKDF (reference sequence). The CDR3 covers 19 residues. V was clipped by 0 bases and J by 6 bases; unmatched bases: 14. CDR3 in amino acids: CATSRDWVSGGVVAGELFF. The CDR3, as DNA: TGTGCCACCAGCAGAGATTGGGTTAGCGGGGGTGTTGTGGCCGGGGAGCTGTTTTTT. The full variable domain, with the rest looked up from reference TRBV15 and TRBJ2-2, is DAMVIQNPRYQVTQFGKPVTLSCSQTLNHNVMYWYQQKSSQAPKLLFHYYDKDFNNEADTPDNFQSRRPNTSFCFLDIRSPGLGDTAMYLCATSRDWVSGGVVAGELFFGEGSRLTVL.

This chain connects TRBV12-3 or TRBV12-4 to TRBJ1-1; D is ambiguous. The CDR3 spans 13 residues. V was pared by 10 bases and J by 4 bases, with 16 bases between. The CDR3 bases are TGTGCCATGCCCCCTCGGCGGAGCACTGAAGCTTTCTTT. This gives the protein CAMPPRRSTEAFF.

The chain is built from TRBV18 and TRBJ1-5; D gene uncertain. V dropped 6 bases and J dropped 5 bases, with 17 bases sitting between them. Germline-derived CDR1 and CDR2 are KGHSH and LQKENI. The CDR3 contains 15 residues. CDR3 protein: CASSPGALGYQPQHF. Written as DNA, the CDR3 is TGTGCCAGCTCCCCCGGTGCCCTAGGGTATCAGCCCCAGCATTTT.

In the case of this clonotype: A much larger clone lies one base from this, so it may be a read error. This chain joins TRBV5-6 and TRBJ2-5, with D perhaps TRBD1 (5 bases). This CDR3 is 13 amino acids long. The V gene lost 2 bases and the J gene lost 3 bases, with 8 bases spanning the gap. Germline V gives CDR1 SGHDT, CDR2 YYEEEE. As DNA, the CDR3 is TGTGCCAGCAGCTTCGACAGCGAAGAGACCCAGTACTTC. Protein sequence: CASSFDSEETQYF.

The V and J genes are TRBV5-6 and TRBJ2-1; 10 bases are shared with TRBD1. CDR1 is SGHDT and CDR2 is YYEEEE in the germline V gene. The V segment lost 4 bases and the J segment 8 bases; nucleotides outside the gene matches: 6. The CDR3 runs to 14 residues. The CDR3 loop is CASSPGTGVDEQFF. The CDR3 bases are TGTGCCAGCAGCCCAGGGACAGGGGTGGATGAGCAGTTCTTC.

This clonotype has just a few counts. The chain recombines TRBV19 with TRBJ1-1, with D perhaps matching TRBD1 (5 bases). The V gene lost 5 bases and the J gene lost 6 bases, with 13 bases spanning the gap. CDR1 and CDR2 (germline): LNHDA, SQIVND (reference sequence). The CDR3 covers 13 residues. CDR3: CASSLPGSAEAFF. CDR3 bases: TGTGCCAGTAGTCTTCCAGGGAGCGCTGAAGCTTTCTTT.

DNA of the CDR3: TGTGCCAGCAGCGGAGGACAGGTCAATTCACCCCTCCACTTT. Translated, it gives CASSGGQVNSPLHF. The V call is TRBV7-9, the J call TRBJ1-6; 7 bases agree with TRBD1. CDR1 and CDR2 from the germline V gene are SEHNR and FQNEAQ (reference sequence). The CDR3 has 14 residues. J gave up 7 bases and V 5 bases, and 5 bases lay outside the gene matches.

Many counts were recorded for this clonotype. The rearrangement links TRBV3-1 to TRBJ2-1, with 8 nucleotides matching TRBD2. The ends lost 4 bases at V and 4 bases at J; junction bases unmatched: 3. The CDR3 has 14 amino acids. Germline CDR1 and CDR2: LGHDT and YNNKEL (reference sequence). CDR3 in amino acids: CASSLAGTYNEQFF. The DNA of the CDR3 is TGTGCCAGCAGCCTAGCGGGAACATACAATGAGCAGTTCTTC.

The chain links TRBV20-1 to TRBJ2-7, with TRBD2 identical over 14 bases. From germline, CDR1 is DFQATT and CDR2 SNEGSKA (reference sequence). There are 15 residues in the CDR3. Germline trimming cut 0 bases from V and 9 bases from J; bases unmatched to any gene: 7. The CDR3: CSARDPPGLAGVQYF. CDR3 coding DNA: TGCAGTGCTAGAGACCCCCCGGGACTAGCGGGGGTGCAGTACTTC.

This clonotype was counted between two and nine times. This chain links TRBV12-3 or TRBV12-4 with TRBJ2-3; D perhaps matches TRBD1 (6 bases). V was clipped by 3 bases and J by 7 bases, with 8 bases between them. The CDR3 is made up of 12 amino acids. The chain's CDR3 is CASSFGTHTQYF. The CDR3 nucleotides read TGTGCCAGCAGTTTTGGGACACATACGCAGTATTTT.

This clonotype was found a few times. This rearrangement joins TRBV6-2 or TRBV6-3 to TRBJ2-4; 9 positions agree with TRBD1. Trimming took 5 bases from V and 4 from J; bases not matched to a gene: 3. Germline V gene sequence: CDR1 MNHEY, CDR2 SVGEGT. The CDR3 is made up of 14 amino acids. CDR3 in amino acids: CASSPGTGKNIQYF. CDR3 coding DNA: TGTGCCAGCAGTCCTGGGACAGGGAAAAACATTCAGTACTTC.

This clonotype was counted between two and nine times. This chain connects TRBV12-3 or TRBV12-4 to TRBJ1-5, with D possibly TRBD1 on 6 matching bases. The CDR3 length is 17 residues. The ends were cut back, 7 bases at V and 7 bases at J, with 26 bases in the middle. CDR3 sequence: CASTQGFRRGKGQPQHF. The CDR3 DNA reads TGTGCCAGCACCCAAGGTTTCCGTAGGGGGAAGGGACAGCCCCAGCATTTT.